The T cell receptor beta chain under discussion was sequenced for a study of beta chain features in type 1 diabetes. Study-wide results and limits: The naive, central memory and Treg TCRB repertoires showed an apparent similarity that was greater among patients than among healthy donors. Insertions were fewer and deletions more numerous at VDJ junctions in type 1 diabetes patients. There was a moderate but significant shortening of TCRB CDR3s in all four CD4+ subsets of Type 1 diabetes patients.

A note on this clone: Its cognate antigen is unknown.

Investigators reverse transcribed all isolated RNA, so they sequenced expressed TCRB transcripts. Each sample of naive, central memory or regulatory T cells had, on average, approximately 3.5 million reads. Clones were read by immunoSEQ multiplex PCR, and TCRdb kept only the in-frame ones, dropping some. Of roughly 60,000 clones in the sample, about three fifths were seen once. This CDR3 is 16 amino acids long. Looked up from germline, CDR1 is SGHNT and CDR2 is YYREEE (reference sequence). The V end lost 3 bases, the J end lost 0 bases, and 14 bases lay between the germline ends. The sample comprised Tregs from blood. The origin of this receptor is a young woman in good health. The V and J genes are TRBV5-4 and TRBJ2-3, with D possibly TRBD1 on 6 matching bases. The CDR3 region is CASSSLGTPSTDTQYF. The CDR3 DNA sequence: TGTGCCAGCAGCTCTTTAGGGACACCTAGCACAGATACGCAGTATTTT.